A single sample is the source of the 21 T cell receptor beta chains below, sequenced in a study of graft-versus-host responses after intestinal transplantation. These receptors are not linked to any known antigen. Repertoires were generated with immunoSEQ multiplex PCR, while TCRdb's copy carries only in-frame clones and drops some. The sample holds roughly 90,000 clones, about 89% seen once. The input for sequencing was unstimulated CD8+ T cells sorted from spleen or lymph node cells, taken before intestinal transplant. All receptors come from a human donor who received an intestinal transplant.

V usage is TRBV19 and J usage is TRBJ1-2; D remains unclear. The CDR3 is 13 amino acids. Trimming took off 6 bases at V and 3 bases at J, with 11 bases between the two ends. CDR1 LNHDA and CDR2 SQIVND come from the germline V gene (reference sequence). The DNA for the CDR3 is TGTGCCAGTAGCATGGCGACGGACTATGGCTACACCTTC. Encoded protein: CASSMATDYGYTF.

This clone was detected only once. The chain couples TRBV6-5 to TRBJ2-5, with D possibly being TRBD1 or TRBD2 (5 bases each). There are 12 residues in the CDR3. Germline V lookup: CDR1 MNHEY, CDR2 SVGAGI. V lost 5 bases, J lost 5 bases, and 9 bases lay in between. This CDR3 reads CASSGGLETQYF. The CDR3 nucleotides are TGTGCCAGCAGTGGGGGTTTGGAGACCCAGTACTTC.

The chain couples TRBV28 to TRBJ1-1; the match to TRBD1 covers 7 bases. The length of the CDR3 is 13 residues. CDR1 and CDR2 (germline): MDHEN, SYDVKM. The ends lost 5 bases at V and 6 bases at J; junction bases unmatched: 6. Here the CDR3 reads CASSRQGSPEAFF. The CDR3 coding sequence is TGTGCCAGCAGTCGACAGGGTAGCCCTGAAGCTTTCTTT.

The rearrangement uses TRBV9 and TRBJ2-3; 10 bases line up with TRBD2. This CDR3 region has 14 residues. V shed 2 bases, J shed 4 bases, and the junction held 1 base outside the gene matches. CDR1 and CDR2 from the germline V gene are SGDLS and YYNGEE. Written as DNA, the CDR3 is TGTGCCAGCAGCGTTAGCGGGGGGTCAGATACGCAGTATTTT. This sequence encodes CASSVSGGSDTQYF.

The chain has TRBV19 and TRBJ1-5; the D is unclear. Trimming took 0 bases from V and 6 from J, leaving 12 bases between them. Germline values: CDR1 LNHDA, CDR2 SQIVND (reference sequence). There are 15 residues in the CDR3. The DNA for the CDR3 is TGTGCCAGTAGTATAGATCTTCGGGGTGCTCAGCCCCAGCATTTT. It translates to CASSIDLRGAQPQHF. The full variable domain, rest sourced from reference TRBV19 and TRBJ1-5, is DGGITQSPKYLFRKEGQNVTLSCEQNLNHDAMYWYRQDPGQGLRLIYYSQIVNDFQKGDIAEGYSVSREKKESFPLTVTSAQKNPTAFYLCASSIDLRGAQPQHFGDGTRLSIL.

The V gene is TRBV4-1, the J gene TRBJ2-5; 8 nucleotides align to TRBD1. Germline CDR1 and CDR2: MGHRA and YSYEKL. V lost 4 bases to trimming and J lost 4 bases; unmatched junction nucleotides: 8. CDR3 length: 15 amino acids. The CDR3 DNA reads as TGCGCCAGCAGCCTCGACTCAACAGGGGGAGAGACCCAGTACTTC. Translated, it gives CASSLDSTGGETQYF.

This sequence joins TRBV4-1 and TRBJ1-4; D is possibly TRBD1 (6 bases). The length of the CDR3 is 16 residues. Germline CDR1 is MGHRA and CDR2 is YSYEKL. V was cut by 1 base and J by 6 bases, with 15 bases left in between. CDR3 sequence (DNA): TGCGCCAGCAGCCAAGCTTCAGTGGAGGGGGATGAAAAACTGTTTTTT. This gives the protein CASSQASVEGDEKLFF.

This chain links TRBV10-3 with TRBJ2-7; 13 bases fit TRBD2. V was clipped by 4 bases and J by 3 bases; unmatched bases: 6. Per the germline V gene, CDR1 is ENHRY and CDR2 is SYGVKD. The CDR3 is made up of 16 amino acids. CDR3 region: CAISGTSGGGYYEQYF. In DNA, the CDR3 is TGTGCCATCAGTGGTACTAGCGGGGGGGGCTACTACGAGCAGTACTTC.

The V call is TRBV29-1, the J call TRBJ2-7; 10 bases map to TRBD1. The CDR3 loop spans 14 amino acids. The germline V gene encodes CDR1 SQVTM and CDR2 ANQGSEA. The ends lost 6 bases at V and 3 bases at J; junction bases unmatched: 8. The CDR3: CSVLGGQGRYEQYF. Here the CDR3 DNA reads TGCAGCGTGTTGGGGGGACAGGGGCGCTACGAGCAGTACTTC.

This chain uses TRBV28 with TRBJ2-5; 9 nucleotides agree with TRBD1. The end of the DNA fits TRBJ2-7 better, so the J call may be wrong. CDR1 is MDHEN and CDR2 is SYDVKM in the germline V gene. The CDR3 totals 15 residues. CDR3 in amino acids: CASSFGTGSSYEQYF. CDR3 nucleotides: TGTGCCAGCAGTTTCGGGACAGGGAGCTCCTACGAGCAGTACTTC.

This chain connects TRBV5-1 to TRBJ2-3; D gene ambiguous. V was trimmed by 5 bases and J by 0 bases, leaving 19 bases between them. The CDR3 runs to 17 residues. CDR1 is SGHRS, CDR2 YFSETQ, per germline. The CDR3 nucleotides read TGCGCCAGCAGACATTGGTTGGGCGTTTCTAGCACAGATACGCAGTATTTT. It specifies CASRHWLGVSSTDTQYF. Based on the CDR3 plus reference TRBV5-1 and TRBJ2-3, the full variable domain is KAGVTQTPRYLIKTRGQQVTLSCSPISGHRSVSWYQQTPGQGLQFLFEYFSETQRNKGNFPGRFSGRQFSNSRSEMNVSTLELGDSALYLCASRHWLGVSSTDTQYFGPGTRLTVL.

This clone was seen once. This chain connects TRBV27 to TRBJ2-7; 7 nucleotides line up with TRBD1. This CDR3 contains 16 residues. Germline values: CDR1 MNHEY, CDR2 SMNVEV (reference sequence). Trimming removed 2 bases from V and 4 bases from J; junction bases left unmatched: 11. The CDR3 region has the DNA TGTGCCAGCAGTTTACACATGCCGGGACAGCCTTACGAGCAGTACTTC. Translated, it gives CASSLHMPGQPYEQYF.

The sample holds many counts of this clone. The gene calls are TRBV4-1 and TRBJ2-1; TRBD2 might be the D (5 bases). The CDR3 contains 16 residues. Germline CDR1 and CDR2: MGHRA and YSYEKL. V was clipped by 0 bases and J by 4 bases, with 13 bases between them. The CDR3 nucleotides read TGCGCCAGCAGCCAAGACGAGGGCCTGGGTTACAATGAGCAGTTCTTC. Translation: CASSQDEGLGYNEQFF.

The rearrangement uses TRBV29-1 and TRBJ1-1; the match to TRBD1 covers 8 bases. The V gene end was trimmed by 7 bases and the J gene end by 1 base; junction bases not matched to a gene: 14. The length of the CDR3 is 16 residues. The V gene's germline CDR1 is SQVTM and CDR2 ANQGSEA. The CDR3 protein is CSGQGAVDEENTEAFF. CDR3 in DNA: TGCAGCGGGCAGGGGGCGGTGGATGAAGAGAACACTGAAGCTTTCTTT.

This clone was observed once. The genes are TRBV11-1 and TRBJ1-2, with a weak D call TRBD1 (5 bases). V was cut by 3 bases and J by 10 bases, with 18 bases left in between. Per germline, CDR1 SGHAT and CDR2 FQDESV (reference sequence). The CDR3 runs 14 residues. The DNA for the CDR3 is TGTGCCAGCAGCTTCAATTCGGCAGGGAGGCACTACACCTTC. This translates into CASSFNSAGRHYTF.

The rearrangement uses TRBV13 and TRBJ2-2; 8 nucleotides align to TRBD2. V shed 2 bases and J 1 base; nucleotides not matched to a gene: 0. This CDR3 has 15 residues. Germline loops: CDR1 PRHDT, CDR2 FYEKMQ (reference sequence). CDR3 sequence: CASSLTSGNTGELFF. The CDR3 DNA sequence: TGTGCCAGCAGCTTAACTAGCGGGAACACCGGGGAGCTGTTTTTT. Combining the CDR3 with reference TRBV13 and TRBJ2-2 gives the whole variable domain AAGVIQSPRHLIKEKRETATLKCYPIPRHDTVYWYQQGPGQDPQFLISFYEKMQSDKGSIPDRFSAQQFSDYHSELNMSSLELGDSALYFCASSLTSGNTGELFFGEGSRLTVL.

The chain is built from TRBV7-9 and TRBJ1-2; 8 bases align to TRBD1. Germline V CDR1 and CDR2: SEHNR, FQNEAQ (reference sequence). The V segment lost 3 bases and the J segment 3 bases; nucleotides outside the gene matches: 6. This CDR3 contains 15 residues. CDR3 region: CASSFPGQDHYGYTF. The CDR3 bases are TGTGCCAGCAGCTTTCCGGGACAGGACCACTATGGCTACACCTTC.

This clone was recorded once. The CDR3 nucleotides read TGTGCCAGCAGCTTTGACAGCGGGGGGGCTGACACCGGGGAGCTGTTTTTT. Its protein is CASSFDSGGADTGELFF. This sequence joins TRBV7-7 and TRBJ2-2; 10 nucleotides align to TRBD2. The V gene's germline CDR1 is SSHAT and CDR2 FNYEAQ (reference sequence). V lost 3 bases and J lost 3; bases outside the gene matches: 7. The CDR3 has 17 amino acids. Based on the CDR3 plus reference TRBV7-7 and TRBJ2-2, the full variable domain is GAGVSQSPRYKVTKRGQDVTLRCDPISSHATLYWYQQALGQGPEFLTYFNYEAQPDKSGLPSDRFSAERPEGSISTLTIQRTEQRDSAMYRCASSFDSGGADTGELFFGEGSRLTVL.

V gene TRBV15 combines with J gene TRBJ2-7; D unresolved. Between the trimmed V and J ends, which lost 0 bases and 5 bases, there was a span of 8 bases. CDR3 length: 13 residues. The germline V gene encodes CDR1 LNHNV and CDR2 YYDKDF (reference sequence). In DNA, the CDR3 is TGTGCCACCAGCAGAGATAGGTCGGACGAGCAGTACTTC. Its protein product is CATSRDRSDEQYF.

In this sample, this clone turned up once. The chain uses TRBV5-4 and TRBJ1-1; D unresolved. Trimming stripped 3 bases from V and 1 base from J, with 1 base between. This CDR3 has 11 amino acids. CDR1 and CDR2 (germline): SGHNT, YYREEE (reference sequence). CDR3 nucleotide sequence: TGTGCCAGCAGCTCGAACACTGAAGCTTTCTTT. It codes for CASSSNTEAFF.

A few counts support this clone. The chain carries TRBV6-6 and TRBJ1-2; TRBD1 agrees at 10 bases. The germline CDR1 and CDR2 sequences are MNHNY and SVGAGI (reference sequence). The CDR3 runs 16 residues. The J segment lost 7 bases and the V segment lost 8 bases, leaving 16 bases of the junction unmatched. As DNA, the CDR3 is TGTGCCAGCCTCGGGACAGGGGTTAAGAGGTGGGCTGGCTACACCTTC. This gives the protein CASLGTGVKRWAGYTF.